This T cell receptor beta chain was captured by sequencing in a study of T cell responses to AZD1222 COVID-19 vaccine. Whole-study findings and limits: Among spike-specific TCRs, nearly half reportedly target unmutated variant regions. Clonal diversity may have been underestimated in mostly white British donors. Repertoire sampling happened only post peak T cell response. Baseline seropositivity characterized only six or seven AZD1222 recipients.

Regarding this clone: Its target is not known.

Sequencing used immunoSEQ multiplex PCR; TCRdb keeps in-frame clones, though not all of them. Of approximately 130,000 clones in the sample, roughly 88% were seen once. The ends lost 5 bases at V and 5 bases at J; junction bases unmatched: 11. The CDR3 contains 15 residues. Germline-derived CDR1 and CDR2 are SGHTA and FQGNSA. Material: peripheral blood, obtained on day 0 of AZD1222 vaccination. The origin of this receptor is an adult in good health. The chain uses TRBV7-2 and TRBJ2-5; 7 nucleotides line up with TRBD1. CDR3 amino acids: CASSPGIPRGETQYF. DNA for the CDR3: TGTGCCAGCAGCCCAGGGATCCCCAGGGGGGAGACCCAGTACTTC.